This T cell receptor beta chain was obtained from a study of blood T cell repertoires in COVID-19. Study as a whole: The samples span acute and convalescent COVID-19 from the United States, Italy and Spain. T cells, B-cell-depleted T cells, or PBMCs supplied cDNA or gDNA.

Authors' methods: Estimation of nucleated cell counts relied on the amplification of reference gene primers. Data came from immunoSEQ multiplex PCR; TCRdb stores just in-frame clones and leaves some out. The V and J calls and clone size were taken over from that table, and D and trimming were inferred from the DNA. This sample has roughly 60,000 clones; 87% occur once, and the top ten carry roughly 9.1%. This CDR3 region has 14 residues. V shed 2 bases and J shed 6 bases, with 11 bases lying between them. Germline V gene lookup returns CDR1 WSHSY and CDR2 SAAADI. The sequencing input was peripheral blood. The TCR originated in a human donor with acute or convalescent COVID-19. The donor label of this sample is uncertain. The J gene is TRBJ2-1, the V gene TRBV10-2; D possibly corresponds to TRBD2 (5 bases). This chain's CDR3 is CASSERGPINEQFF. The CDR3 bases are TGCGCCAGCAGTGAGCGGGGTCCAATCAATGAGCAGTTCTTC.